This T cell receptor beta chain was obtained from a study of blood T cells in healthy people across ages. Primed by a sample-barcoded 5' primer and a J-beta primer mix, a second PCR proceeded for roughly 7 to 12 cycles. MiXCR was run by TCRdb on the 5' RACE reads, yielding one entry per CDR3 protein. The sample has about 930,000 distinct CDR3 sequences, about 27% seen once. General observations from the study: The unsorted PBMCs prevented any conclusive comparison of naive versus antigen-experienced cells. Shifts in expanded clonotypes may have been confounded by donor CMV status, which was unknown.

This clonotype has more than one count but fewer than ten. Its antigen is still unknown. The V gene end was trimmed by 6 bases and the J gene end by 3 bases; junction bases not matched to a gene: 8. Germline V CDR1 and CDR2: ENHRY, SYGVKD. The CDR3 length is 15 residues. Separately, the same data were catalogued under a study of T cells of mothers and their children. That report adds: Slightly, though not significantly, more overlap was seen in related than in unrelated mother-child pairs.

Material: blood. The V gene is TRBV10-3, the J gene TRBJ1-5; TRBD1 aligns across 7 bases. The receptor was isolated from a woman in her thirties or forties in good health. CDR3 in amino acids: CAIRAGTDTNQPQHF. CDR3 in DNA: TGTGCCATCAGGGCCGGGACAGATACCAATCAGCCCCAGCATTTT.